One and the same sample provided the 18 T cell receptor beta chains below, sequenced in a study of T cells in women clearing cervical HPV infection. Clones were read by immunoSEQ multiplex PCR, and TCRdb kept only the in-frame ones, dropping some. Seen in this sample are tens of thousands of clones; the ten most common clones hold approximately 4.8%. Sequencing was done on a sample of blood buffy coat. The receptors shown here come from a woman between 18 and 69 years old with a cervical HPV16 infection that either progressed to CIN3+ or cleared (not recorded which).

Note on this clone: The CDR3 end is not reached by the read, which stops 3 residues before it; the germline J gene fills it in. The chain is built from TRBV29-1 and TRBJ2-2, with D maybe TRBD2 (6 bases). The germline V gene has CDR1 SQVTM and CDR2 ANQGSEA. The V gene lost 5 bases and the J gene lost 0 bases, with 19 bases spanning the gap. This CDR3 spans 17 amino acids. The covered CDR3 bases are TGCAGCGTTTTTAACCCAGGCGGGGACGCGAACACCGGGGAG. It codes for CSVFNPGGDANTGE. The whole CDR3 region reads CSVFNPGGDANTGELFF.

The CDR3 here is CASSLAGTGNTIYF. The sequenced part of the CDR3 DNA is TGCGCCAGCAGCTTGGCGGGTACCGGAAACACC. J is TRBJ1-3 and V is TRBV5-1; D unresolved. The observed sequence ends 3 residues before the CDR3 terminus, with the missing tail filled in from the germline J gene. The CDR3 has 14 amino acids. The germline gives CDR1 SGHRS, CDR2 YFSETQ. Deletions cut 0 bases from V and 4 bases from J, with 8 bases between.

To note about this clone: The CDR3 goes on 3 residues after the read ends, and that part is filled in from the germline J gene. This rearrangement joins TRBV15 to TRBJ2-1; no reliable D call. The length of the CDR3 is 14 residues. Deletions cut 0 bases from V and 5 bases from J, with 8 bases between. Germline CDR1 LNHNV, CDR2 YYDKDF (reference sequence). This CDR3 is CATSRDIIDNEQFF. Partial CDR3 DNA: TGTGCCACCAGCAGAGATATTATTGACAATGAG.

Note on this clone: The read ends 3 residues before the CDR3 terminus; that terminus is restored from the germline J gene. V usage is TRBV7-6 and J usage is TRBJ2-2, with a tentative D call TRBD1 (5 bases). V was cut by 1 base and J by 1 base, with 13 bases left in between. This CDR3 has 17 amino acids. Germline lookup yields CDR1 SGHVS and CDR2 FNYEAQ. The part of the CDR3 DNA that was read is TGTGCCAGCAGCTTAGAGCCCGGACAATGGAACACCGGGGAG. Translated, it gives CASSLEPGQWNTGE. The entire CDR3 protein reads CASSLEPGQWNTGELFF.

Concerning this clone: The read gets to within 3 residues of the CDR3 end, and the germline J gene fills in the rest. The rearrangement joins TRBV27 to TRBJ1-2; D might be TRBD1 (6 bases). The germline gives CDR1 MNHEY, CDR2 SMNVEV (reference sequence). CDR3 length: 14 amino acids. V was cut by 5 bases and J by 7 bases, with 17 bases left in between. CDR3 loop: CASSIQQGAGGYTF. CDR3 DNA (partial): TGTGCCAGCAGTATACAACAGGGTGCCGGTGGC.

In the case of this clone: The CDR3 is cut off 3 residues early in the read; its end comes from the germline J gene. The chain carries TRBV19 and TRBJ1-2; D is unresolved. The V gene's germline CDR1 is LNHDA and CDR2 SQIVND (reference sequence). V lost 6 bases and J lost 1, with 15 bases in between. The CDR3 runs 15 residues. CDR3: CASRGKAYFNYGYTF. CDR3 DNA, as far as it was read: TGTGCCAGTAGGGGCAAGGCGTATTTTAACTATGGC. Full variable domain (rest looked up from reference TRBV19 and TRBJ1-2): DGGITQSPKYLFRKEGQNVTLSCEQNLNHDAMYWYRQDPGQGLRLIYYSQIVNDFQKGDIAEGYSVSREKKESFPLTVTSAQKNPTAFYLCASRGKAYFNYGYTFGSGTRLTVV.

CDR3 DNA, as far as it was read: TGCGCCAGCAGCTACCAGGGGGCTGGTGGC. Its translation is CASSYQGAGG. Given in full, the CDR3 is CASSYQGAGGYTF. The chain recombines TRBV5-1 with TRBJ1-2, with 8 bases lining up with TRBD1. The read comes to an end 3 residues before the CDR3 does, leaving the germline J gene to fill in the end. V lost 3 bases to trimming and J lost 7 bases; unmatched junction nucleotides: 5. Germline CDR1 reads SGHRS; CDR2 reads YFSETQ. This CDR3 spans 13 amino acids.

Points on this clone: The sequenced fragment ends 3 residues before the CDR3 boundary, so the rest is inferred from the germline J gene. The rearrangement joins TRBV6-1 to TRBJ2-4; the match to TRBD2 covers 11 bases. CDR1 MNHNS and CDR2 SASEGT come from the germline V gene. The CDR3 consists of 15 residues. V lost 4 bases, J lost 1 base, and 0 bases stayed unmatched. CDR3 amino acids: CASSASGGAKNIQYF. Partial CDR3 DNA: TGTGCCAGCAGTGCTAGCGGGGGGGCCAAAAACATT.

With respect to this clone: The read falls 3 residues short of the CDR3 end, and the missing part is taken from the germline J gene. The genes are TRBV5-1 and TRBJ2-7, with TRBD1 identical over 8 bases. The CDR3 extends over 14 amino acids. The junction had 5 bases not matched to a gene; V was cut back by 0 bases and J by 6 bases. The germline CDR1 and CDR2 sequences are SGHRS and YFSETQ. CDR3 DNA, as far as it was read: TGCGCCAGCAGCTTGGAGGGACAGGTGGGCGAG. Its translation: CASSLEGQVGE. The whole CDR3 reads CASSLEGQVGEQYF.

Note on this clone: The read finishes 3 residues shy of the CDR3 end, and the germline J gene is used to complete it. J is TRBJ2-7 and V is TRBV6-4; 8 positions agree with TRBD1. The CDR3 runs to 14 residues. CDR1 and CDR2 (germline): MRHNA, SNTAGT. J was trimmed by 1 base and V by 6 bases; bases with no gene match: 5. CDR3 bases read: TGTGCCAGCAGCCCCGGACAGGGTTCCTACGAG. Its protein is CASSPGQGSYE. The whole CDR3 is CASSPGQGSYEQYF.

A note on this clone: The CDR3 end is not reached by the read, which stops 3 residues before it; the germline J gene fills it in. J is TRBJ1-1 and V is TRBV20-1; TRBD1 is a possible D gene (5 bases). Germline loops: CDR1 DFQATT, CDR2 SNEGSKA (reference sequence). Trimming left V 0 bases short and J 1 base short, with 15 bases between. The length of the CDR3 is 16 residues. Incomplete CDR3 DNA: TGCAGTGCTAGAGATCTTGGGGGGTGGGCGAACACTGAA. Its protein product is CSARDLGGWANTE. The CDR3 reads in full as CSARDLGGWANTEAFF.

On this clone itself: Coverage ceases 3 residues before the CDR3 finishes, and the germline J gene fills in the end. This chain uses TRBV7-8 with TRBJ2-2, with 9 bases lining up with TRBD1. Germline lookup yields CDR1 SGHVS and CDR2 FQNEAQ. The trim removed 5 bases at V and 2 bases at J, leaving 12 bases unmatched. The CDR3 has 18 amino acids. Incomplete CDR3 DNA: TGTGCCAGCAGCCCCCACCCTACAGGGGGCGCAAACACCGGGGAG. Its protein product is CASSPHPTGGANTGE. The full CDR3 is CASSPHPTGGANTGELFF.

On this clone itself: The read ends 3 residues shy of where the CDR3 ends; the end is completed using the germline J gene. V and J are TRBV19 and TRBJ1-2, with TRBD1 as a possible D gene (6 bases). Trimming left V 5 bases short and J 4 bases short, with 14 bases between. The germline V gene encodes CDR1 LNHDA and CDR2 SQIVND (reference sequence). The CDR3 runs 14 residues. Partial CDR3 DNA: TGTGCCAGTAGTCTAAGACAGGCTGGCTATGGC. Translating it yields CASSLRQAGYG. In full, the CDR3 reads CASSLRQAGYGYTF.

Details on this clone: The read finishes 3 residues shy of the CDR3 end, and the germline J gene is used to complete it. The chain couples TRBV7-8 to TRBJ1-2; 8 nucleotides line up with TRBD1. The CDR3 is 12 residues long. In germline, CDR1 is SGHVS, CDR2 FQNEAQ. The CDR3 bases that were read are TGTGCCAGCAGCACGGACAGGGAAGGC. Translating gives CASSTDREG. In full, the CDR3 is CASSTDREGYTF.

A word on this clone: Read coverage stops 3 residues before the CDR3 terminus; the germline J gene supplies the remainder. V gene TRBV6-2 or TRBV6-3 combines with J gene TRBJ1-2; perhaps TRBD1 as D (6 bases). The length of the CDR3 is 14 residues. Deletions cut 6 bases from V and 3 bases from J, with 14 bases between. Germline V lookup: CDR1 MNHEY, CDR2 SVGEGT. Incomplete CDR3 DNA: TGTGCCAGCAGCCTGACAGGACGGTACTATGGC. This codes for CASSLTGRYYG. The entire CDR3 sequence reads CASSLTGRYYGYTF.

Turning to this clone: The same CDR3 arises from other DNA sequences in this sample as well. The sequenced part of the CDR3 DNA is TGCGCCAGCAGCTTAGGTGGTAGCAACACCGGGGAG. Protein: CASSLGGSNTGE. The entire CDR3 reads CASSLGGSNTGELFF. The chain employs TRBV5-1 and TRBJ2-2; no reliable D call. The CDR3 extends 3 residues past the end of the read, so its final part is completed from the germline J gene. The germline gives CDR1 SGHRS, CDR2 YFSETQ. Trimming took 2 bases from V and 2 from J, leaving 10 bases between them. CDR3 size: 15 residues.

On this clone: The read terminates 3 residues before the CDR3 end, so the remaining end is supplied by the germline J gene. The V and J genes are TRBV6-2 or TRBV6-3 and TRBJ1-5, with D unresolved. Trimming removed 0 bases from V and 3 bases from J, with 9 bases in between. CDR1 is MNHEY and CDR2 is SVGEGT in the germline V gene. The CDR3 consists of 15 residues. CDR3 DNA (partial): TGTGCCAGCAGTTACTCGGGCACTTTCAATCAGCCC. Translation gives CASSYSGTFNQP. The full CDR3 protein is CASSYSGTFNQPQHF.

The DNA read from the CDR3 is TGTGCCAGCAGATCGAGCACAGATACG. Its translation is CASRSSTDT. The whole CDR3 sequence reads CASRSSTDTQYF. This chain links TRBV12-3 or TRBV12-4 with TRBJ2-3; the D is unclear. The CDR3 end falls 3 residues outside the read, so it is completed with the germline J gene. The CDR3 covers 12 residues. V was shortened by 6 bases and J by 0 bases, with 4 bases between the two germline ends.